This record covers a single T cell receptor beta chain. What it binds is not known. This entry comes from a study of blood T cells in healthy people across ages. Each sample provided at least 5.5 micrograms of extracted total RNA. The germline V gene encodes CDR1 SEHNR and CDR2 FQNEAQ (reference sequence). The CDR3 runs to 17 residues. V shed 5 bases and J shed 4 bases, with 24 bases lying between them. Using a J-beta primer mix together with a sample-barcoded 5' primer, a second PCR was run for roughly 6 to 12 cycles. Each TCR beta cDNA got a 12-nucleotide random molecular identifier. TCRdb passed the 5' RACE reads through MiXCR, listing each CDR3 protein once. The sample lists about 810,000 distinct CDR3 sequences; around 36% were seen once. The study, taken as a whole, reports: Roughly linear declines in TCR beta diversity per million T cells occurred with age. Versus aged donors, long-lived donors had higher diversity and more naive CD4+ cells.

The sample consisted of blood. This TCR was sampled from a man aged 18 to 30 in good health. The genes are TRBV7-9 and TRBJ2-7, with D possibly being TRBD1 (6 bases). This CDR3 reads CASSTLISGTSPYEQYF. The CDR3 DNA reads as TGTGCCAGCAGCACCCTTATATCCGGGACATCCCCGTACGAGCAGTACTTC.